This TCR beta chain was documented in a study of T cell changes during pregnancy in multiple sclerosis. Some clones are missing from TCRdb's copy, which holds only in-frame ones; the method was immunoSEQ multiplex PCR. The sample has about 41,000 clones; about 92% are singletons. The source is a female donor with multiple sclerosis, enrolled in a pregnancy study. The sequenced sample was CD8+ T cells from peripheral blood mononuclear cells, obtained in the first trimester of pregnancy.

The CDR3 nucleotides are TGTGCCAGCAGCCTAAGCGGAGGGAATCAGCCCCAGCATTTT. Its protein is CASSLSGGNQPQHF. The chain recombines TRBV9 with TRBJ1-5; D gene uncertain. Trimming shortened V by 4 bases and J by 4 bases, and 12 bases separated the two germline ends. Germline-derived CDR1 and CDR2 are SGDLS and YYNGEE. This CDR3 region has 14 residues.